This note documents a single T cell receptor (beta chain) sequence. Its antigen is unidentified. These data belong to a study of beta chain features in type 1 diabetes. Study observations and caveats: At VDJ recombination sites, type 1 diabetes patients had fewer insertions and more deleted nucleotides. Possibly, sequencing cDNA over-represented cells that had high TCR expression levels.

Since all of the isolated RNA was reverse transcribed, expressed TCRB transcripts were what got sequenced. Assay used: immunoSEQ multiplex PCR; TCRdb lists only in-frame clones, some missing. The sample consists of hundreds of thousands of clones, 15% to 17% of them appearing once. The sample comprised naive CD4+ T cells from blood. This TCR came from a man aged 18 to 30 in good health.

CDR3 amino acids: CASKYTDTQYF. The DNA for the CDR3 is TGCGCCAGCAAATACACAGATACGCAGTATTTT. The rearrangement joins TRBV5-1 to TRBJ2-3; D remains ambiguous. V lost 6 bases, J lost 2 bases, and 4 bases lay in between. This CDR3 region has 11 residues. From germline, CDR1 is SGHRS and CDR2 YFSETQ.